Listed here are 20 T cell receptor beta chains from one sample, sequenced in a study of OX40 agonist ivuxolimab in advanced cancers. The table came from immunoSEQ multiplex PCR; TCRdb's copy has only in-frame clones and leaves some out. Altogether around 48,000 clones are present, roughly three quarters being singletons, with the ten largest covering about 2.7%. The sample consisted of CD4+ or CD8+ T cells sorted from blood, taken in a trial of the OX40 agonist ivuxolimab. Receptor source: an adult with an advanced solid tumor such as melanoma, head and neck, liver or kidney cancer.

This clone was found a few times. The chain employs TRBV5-3 and TRBJ1-5; TRBD1 matches 7 bases. TRBV5-3 is noted as an ORF with a role that remains uncertain. CDR3 length equals 14 residues. The V segment lost 5 bases and the J segment 4 bases; nucleotides outside the gene matches: 6. The CDR3 DNA reads as TGTGCCAGAAGGACAGGGTTAAGGAATCAGCCCCAGCATTTT. Residues: CARRTGLRNQPQHF.

This clone was seen more than once but under ten times. The V and J genes are TRBV7-3 and TRBJ2-3; D might be TRBD1 or TRBD2, each matching 7 bases. CDR1 and CDR2 (germline): SGHTA, FQGTGA. The CDR3 loop spans 16 amino acids. Between the trimmed V and J ends, which lost 4 bases and 6 bases, there was a span of 20 bases. The CDR3 DNA is TGTGCCAGCAGCTATCTCCCGGCAGGGGGAGGGGATACGCAGTATTTT. Translated: CASSYLPAGGGDTQYF.

The chain joins TRBV6-1 to TRBJ2-7; weak D call: TRBD1 (5 bases). This CDR3 is 12 amino acids long. V was pared by 7 bases and J by 6 bases, with 13 bases between. The germline V gene has CDR1 MNHNS and CDR2 SASEGT. For the CDR3, the DNA is TGTGCCAGCAAACGACCAGGGCTCGAGCAGTACTTC. It yields the protein CASKRPGLEQYF.

V usage is TRBV7-9 and J usage is TRBJ2-5; D might be TRBD2 (6 bases). The CDR3 sequence is 15 residues long. Trimming left V 1 base short and J 4 bases short, with 13 bases between. CDR1 is SEHNR and CDR2 is FQNEAQ in the germline V gene (reference sequence). The CDR3 here is CASSLEGGRGETQYF. Here the CDR3 DNA reads TGTGCCAGCAGCTTAGAGGGAGGTAGGGGAGAGACCCAGTACTTC. Full variable domain (outside the CDR3, taken from reference TRBV7-9 and TRBJ2-5): DTGVSQNPRHKITKRGQNVTFRCDPISEHNRLYWYRQTLGQGPEFLTYFQNEAQLEKSRLLSDRFSAERPKGSFSTLEIQRTEQGDSAMYLCASSLEGGRGETQYFGPGTRLLVL.

V is TRBV2 and J is TRBJ2-6; D gene uncertain. CDR1 and CDR2 from the germline V gene are SNHLY and FYNNEI. The CDR3 extends over 15 amino acids. V lost 1 base and J 1 base, leaving 5 bases between the germline ends. The CDR3 DNA sequence: TGTGCCAGCAGTGAAGGGCCATCTGGGGCCAACGTCCTGACTTTC. It encodes CASSEGPSGANVLTF.

The rearrangement uses TRBV7-3 and TRBJ1-6; 10 bases match TRBD1. The CDR3 loop spans 15 amino acids. From germline, CDR1 is SGHTA and CDR2 FQGTGA. Trimming removed 4 bases from V and 7 bases from J; junction bases left unmatched: 4. The CDR3 DNA sequence: TGTGCCAGCAGCTCGGGACAGGGGATGAATTCACCCCTCCACTTT. It is translated as CASSSGQGMNSPLHF.

This clone was observed a few times. CDR3 nucleotides: TGTGCCAGCTCACCCGTAGAGGGGCGCGAGCAGTACTTC. This codes for CASSPVEGREQYF. The J gene is TRBJ2-7, the V gene TRBV18; either TRBD1 or TRBD2 may fit D (5 bases each). V was trimmed by 3 bases and J by 6 bases, leaving 12 bases between them. The germline V gene encodes CDR1 KGHSH and CDR2 LQKENI. The CDR3 runs to 13 residues.

The genes are TRBV7-9 and TRBJ2-5, with no clear D. This CDR3 comprises 13 residues. Germline V gene data show CDR1 as SEHNR and CDR2 as FQNEAQ (reference sequence). V gave up 1 base and J gave up 5 bases, with 8 bases separating them. CDR3 protein: CASSLVRLETQYF. The CDR3 DNA is TGTGCCAGCAGCTTAGTCAGGTTGGAGACCCAGTACTTC.

V is TRBV6-5 and J is TRBJ2-3, with 10 bases matching TRBD2. The CDR3 loop spans 15 amino acids. V shed 8 bases, J shed 4 bases, and the junction held 9 bases outside the gene matches. The germline CDR1 and CDR2 sequences are MNHEY and SVGAGI. The CDR3 bases are TGTGCCAGCGCTCAGCGGGAGGGCCGCGCAGATACGCAGTATTTT. Its protein is CASAQREGRADTQYF.

Remarks on this clone: One end of the junction does not line up with germline, which may come from a read error. The chain carries TRBV15 and TRBJ1-1, with TRBD1 as a possible D gene (5 bases). The germline V gene encodes CDR1 LNHNV and CDR2 YYDKDF (reference sequence). CDR3 length: 14 amino acids. The CDR3 DNA sequence: TGTGCCACCAACAGAGATCTCGGGGGGTCGAGAGCTTTCTTT. Its translation: CATNRDLGGSRAFF.

V gene TRBV27 combines with J gene TRBJ1-1; D is unresolved. The CDR3 has 13 amino acids. The germline V gene has CDR1 MNHEY and CDR2 SMNVEV (reference sequence). Trimming removed 4 bases at V and 11 bases at J, with 17 bases between. This CDR3 is CASSSITDSKAFF. For the CDR3, the DNA is TGTGCCAGCAGTTCAATTACCGATTCGAAGGCTTTCTTT.

V gene TRBV9 combines with J gene TRBJ1-1, with D possibly matching TRBD1 (5 bases). The length of the CDR3 is 13 residues. Trimming pared 3 bases from V and 1 base from J, leaving 7 bases between. The V gene's germline CDR1 is SGDLS and CDR2 YYNGEE. DNA of the CDR3: TGTGCCAGCAGCGAGGGGACGAACACTGAAGCTTTCTTT. Protein: CASSEGTNTEAFF.

This clone appeared a few times. The genes are TRBV19 and TRBJ2-3; 11 nucleotides align to TRBD2. V lost 8 bases and J lost 5; bases outside the gene matches: 9. This CDR3 has 15 residues. CDR1 LNHDA and CDR2 SQIVND come from the germline V gene (reference sequence). This CDR3 reads CASHSGRAGGDTQYF. In DNA, the CDR3 is TGTGCCAGTCATAGCGGGAGGGCCGGCGGAGATACGCAGTATTTT.

V is TRBV9 and J is TRBJ2-2; D is undetermined. Germline V gene sequence: CDR1 SGDLS, CDR2 YYNGEE. With 4 bases removed from V and 1 base from J, the gap between germline ends came to 14 bases. The CDR3 has 16 residues. The CDR3: CASSPQPTRNTGELFF. DNA of the CDR3: TGTGCCAGCAGCCCTCAACCGACGAGGAACACCGGGGAGCTGTTTTTT.

Note on this clone: At one boundary the junction diverges from the germline segment, which might be a read error. The V call is TRBV7-7, the J call TRBJ2-1; no firm D call. CDR1 SSHAT and CDR2 FNYEAQ come from the germline V gene (reference sequence). The CDR3 is 15 residues long. The CDR3, as DNA: TGTGCTAGCAGCTTATTGACAAGCTCCTACAATGAGCAGTTCTTC. Translated, it gives CASSLLTSSYNEQFF.

The genes are TRBV6-1 and TRBJ2-7, with D hard to call. The CDR3 totals 13 residues. Germline V gene sequence: CDR1 MNHNS, CDR2 SASEGT. V was cut by 2 bases and J by 0 bases, with 5 bases left in between. The CDR3 spells CASSEQDSYEQYF. Written as DNA, the CDR3 is TGTGCCAGCAGTGAACAGGACTCCTACGAGCAGTACTTC.

The chain has TRBV19 and TRBJ1-1, with TRBD1 matching 7 bases. Trimming cost V 6 bases and J 2 bases; bases outside gene matches: 9. CDR1 LNHDA and CDR2 SQIVND come from the germline V gene (reference sequence). The CDR3 spans 15 residues. The CDR3 nucleotides read TGTGCCAGTAGGACACCGGGACAGAGAAACACTGAAGCTTTCTTT. Translating it yields CASRTPGQRNTEAFF.

V and J are TRBV27 and TRBJ1-4, with unresolved D. Trimming took off 1 base at V and 6 bases at J, with 6 bases between the two ends. The CDR3 covers 13 residues. The germline V gene has CDR1 MNHEY and CDR2 SMNVEV (reference sequence). CDR3 amino acids: CASSLWADEKLFF. The CDR3 bases are TGTGCCAGCAGTTTATGGGCGGATGAAAAACTGTTTTTT. The whole variable domain, remainder taken from reference TRBV27 and TRBJ1-4, is EAQVTQNPRYLITVTGKKLTVTCSQNMNHEYMSWYRQDPGLGLRQIYYSMNVEVTDKGDVPEGYKVSRKEKRNFPLILESPSPNQTSLYFCASSLWADEKLFFGSGTQLSVL.

The chain combines TRBV27 with TRBJ1-5; no clear D gene. V was shortened by 0 bases and J by 0 bases, with 6 bases between the two germline ends. Germline V gene data show CDR1 as MNHEY and CDR2 as SMNVEV (reference sequence). The CDR3 has 15 amino acids. In DNA, the CDR3 is TGTGCCAGCAGTTTATCGGGTAATAGCAATCAGCCCCAGCATTTT. Protein product: CASSLSGNSNQPQHF.

This clone was observed a single time. This chain uses TRBV7-8 with TRBJ2-3, with 7 bases that match TRBD1. The junction had 9 bases not matched to a gene; V was cut back by 5 bases and J by 1 base. The CDR3 has 16 residues. Germline values: CDR1 SGHVS, CDR2 FQNEAQ. This CDR3 reads CASSPRQGSGTDTQYF. As DNA, the CDR3 is TGTGCCAGCAGCCCTCGACAGGGTTCGGGCACAGATACGCAGTATTTT.